One sample yielded the 9 T cell receptor beta chains listed below, sequenced in a study of cytomegalovirus exposure and HLA in healthy donors (dated by TCRdb to 2017 to 2019). Library preparation was by the immunoSEQ multiplex PCR assay. For the multiplex PCR, a mixture combining 60 forward primers for TCR Vbeta segments and 13 reverse primers for TCR Jbeta segments was used. As stored in TCRdb, this immuneACCESS dataset retains in-frame rearrangements with V and J assigned. A fraction of the clones does not appear; measured against another copy, unresolved V genes explain less than half of the discrepancy, and the remainder lacks a known reason. This sample's clone table shows 55,000 to 75,000 clones. Roughly 4% of the sample rests with the top ten. Sequenced input: PBMCs. The source is a male donor in good health and CMV-seronegative.

V usage is TRBV30 and J usage is TRBJ1-1; 8 nucleotides align to TRBD1. This CDR3 contains 12 residues. In germline, CDR1 is GTSNPN, CDR2 SVGIG (reference sequence). Losses at the gene ends were 7 bases for V and 4 bases for J; bases not matched to a gene: 5. The CDR3 DNA sequence: TGTGCCTTCAAACAGGGGGGCACTGAAGCTTTCTTT. Residues: CAFKQGGTEAFF.

This chain links TRBV5-5 with TRBJ2-2; TRBD1 matches at 7 bases. The ends lost 4 bases at V and 2 bases at J; junction bases unmatched: 8. The CDR3 has 16 residues. CDR1 and CDR2 (germline): SGHKS, YYEKEE (reference sequence). The CDR3: CASSANRGVNTGELFF. The CDR3 region has the DNA TGTGCCAGCAGCGCGAACAGGGGAGTTAACACCGGGGAGCTGTTTTTT.

The chain links TRBV6-6 to TRBJ2-5; tentative D call: TRBD2 (5 bases). The V gene's germline CDR1 is MNHNY and CDR2 SVGAGI (reference sequence). Trimming pared 11 bases from V and 2 bases from J, leaving 15 bases between. The CDR3 spans 13 residues. The CDR3 reads CACTRGIQETQYF. The CDR3 DNA is TGTGCCTGCACTAGAGGGATTCAAGAGACCCAGTACTTC.

The chain links TRBV19 to TRBJ2-1; 11 nucleotides match TRBD2. The CDR3 has 15 amino acids. CDR1 and CDR2 (germline): LNHDA, SQIVND (reference sequence). V lost 3 bases and J lost 8; bases outside the gene matches: 6. The CDR3, as DNA: TGTGCCAGTAGTATTCCGGGACTAGCGGACGATGAGCAGTTCTTC. Encoded protein: CASSIPGLADDEQFF.

With respect to this clone: Different DNA sequences within this sample yield the same CDR3. The rearrangement joins TRBV28 to TRBJ2-7; TRBD1 agrees at 10 bases. The germline V gene has CDR1 MDHEN and CDR2 SYDVKM. V dropped 4 bases and J dropped 6; count of bases not matched to a gene: 9. The CDR3 loop spans 15 amino acids. The CDR3 DNA follows: TGTGCCAGCAGTTCTGCCGGGACAGGGGTGATCGAGCAGTACTTC. Translated: CASSSAGTGVIEQYF.

The CDR3 DNA reads as TGTGCCAGCAGTGAAGCGCGAGGACAATCCTACGAGCAGTACTTC. Residues: CASSEARGQSYEQYF. The V call is TRBV6-1, the J call TRBJ2-7, with D perhaps matching TRBD1 (5 bases). From germline, CDR1 is MNHNS and CDR2 SASEGT. The V gene lost 0 bases and the J gene lost 1 base, with 10 bases spanning the gap. This CDR3 comprises 15 residues.

With respect to this clone: The junction departs from germline at one end; a sequencing error may be responsible. V gene TRBV18 combines with J gene TRBJ1-6; D gene unclear. Germline V gene data show CDR1 as KGHSH and CDR2 as LQKENI. The CDR3 covers 17 residues. For the CDR3, the DNA is TGTGCCAGCTCACCATTCACGGGGTCTGGGAAGGATTCACCCCTACACTTT. Protein product: CASSPFTGSGKDSPLHF.

The chain uses TRBV7-9 and TRBJ2-5, with TRBD1 matching 9 bases. The V segment lost 6 bases and the J segment 4 bases; nucleotides outside the gene matches: 3. The germline V gene has CDR1 SEHNR and CDR2 FQNEAQ (reference sequence). The CDR3 consists of 13 residues. The DNA for the CDR3 is TGTGCCAGCAGACTGGGACAGGGAGAGACCCAGTACTTC. Protein product: CASRLGQGETQYF. Looking up the rest from reference TRBV7-9 and TRBJ2-5 gives the full variable domain: DTGVSQNPRHKITKRGQNVTFRCDPISEHNRLYWYRQTLGQGPEFLTYFQNEAQLEKSRLLSDRFSAERPKGSFSTLEIQRTEQGDSAMYLCASRLGQGETQYFGPGTRLLVL.

The chain links TRBV5-1 to TRBJ1-1; weak D call: TRBD1 (5 bases). Germline CDR1 reads SGHRS; CDR2 reads YFSETQ. This CDR3 is 15 amino acids long. V lost 4 bases and J 1 base, leaving 14 bases between the germline ends. CDR3 coding DNA: TGCGCCAGCAGCCCCCAAGGGGCCGGGAACACTGAAGCTTTCTTT. Translated: CASSPQGAGNTEAFF.